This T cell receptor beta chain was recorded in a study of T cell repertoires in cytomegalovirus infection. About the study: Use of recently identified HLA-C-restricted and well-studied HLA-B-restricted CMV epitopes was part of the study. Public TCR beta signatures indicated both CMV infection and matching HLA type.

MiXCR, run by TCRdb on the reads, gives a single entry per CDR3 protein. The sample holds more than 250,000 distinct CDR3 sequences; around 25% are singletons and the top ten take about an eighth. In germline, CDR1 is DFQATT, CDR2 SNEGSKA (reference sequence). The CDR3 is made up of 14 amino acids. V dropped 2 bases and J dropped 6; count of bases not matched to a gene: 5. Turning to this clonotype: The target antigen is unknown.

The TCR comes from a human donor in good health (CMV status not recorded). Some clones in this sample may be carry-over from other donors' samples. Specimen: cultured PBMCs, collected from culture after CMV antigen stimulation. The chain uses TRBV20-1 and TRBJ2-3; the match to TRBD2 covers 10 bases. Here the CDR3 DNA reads TGCAGTGCTAGACCCGGGACTAGCGTGGATACGCAGTATTTT. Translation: CSARPGTSVDTQYF.